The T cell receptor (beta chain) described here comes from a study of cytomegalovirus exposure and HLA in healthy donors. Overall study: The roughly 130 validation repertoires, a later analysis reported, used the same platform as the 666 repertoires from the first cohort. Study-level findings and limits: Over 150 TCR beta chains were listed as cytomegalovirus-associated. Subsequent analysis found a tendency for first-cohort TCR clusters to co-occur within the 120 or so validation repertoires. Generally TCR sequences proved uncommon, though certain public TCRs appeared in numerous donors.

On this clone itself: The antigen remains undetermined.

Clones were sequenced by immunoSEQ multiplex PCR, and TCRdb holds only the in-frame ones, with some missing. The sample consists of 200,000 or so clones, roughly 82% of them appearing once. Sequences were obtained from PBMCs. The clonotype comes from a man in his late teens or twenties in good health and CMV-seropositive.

The CDR3 region has the DNA TGTGCCAGCAGCCTGAGGGGAGTAGCGGGAGGTCAAGAGACCCAGTACTTC. The encoded protein is CASSLRGVAGGQETQYF. The rearrangement joins TRBV9 to TRBJ2-5, with 10 nucleotides matching TRBD2. Germline lookup yields CDR1 SGDLS and CDR2 YYNGEE. The CDR3 totals 17 residues. V was pared by 4 bases and J by 2 bases, with 11 bases of the junction left unmatched. Based on the CDR3 plus reference TRBV9 and TRBJ2-5, the full variable domain is DSGVTQTPKHLITATGQRVTLRCSPRSGDLSVYWYQQSLDQGLQFLIQYYNGEERAKGNILERFSAQQFPDLHSELNLSSLELGDSALYFCASSLRGVAGGQETQYFGPGTRLLVL.